The clone carrying this T cell receptor beta chain was counted many times. The data belong to a study of human T cells and chemical hapten exposure. TCRdb itself ran the RACE reads through MiXCR, one entry per CDR3 protein. Seen here are about 61,000 distinct CDR3 sequences, roughly 6.7% observed once, and the top ten hold 1.5% to 2%. Time point: pre-sensitization, week 0. Treatment denoted: therapeutic diphenylcyclopropenone sensitization with weekly scalp DPC. The junction had 4 bases not matched to a gene; V was cut back by 3 bases and J by 1 base. CDR3 length equals 15 residues. Germline CDR1 and CDR2: KGHSH and LQKENI.

This rearrangement joins TRBV18 to TRBJ2-3, with 7 bases that match TRBD1. The TCR originated in a woman in her thirties with alopecia areata. Some clones in this sample may be carry-over from other donors' samples. The starting material was whole blood, obtained in connection with sensitization to the hapten diphenylcyclopropenone (DPC). This CDR3 is CASSPYGTGTDTQYF. CDR3 coding DNA: TGTGCCAGCTCACCTTACGGGACAGGCACAGATACGCAGTATTTT.